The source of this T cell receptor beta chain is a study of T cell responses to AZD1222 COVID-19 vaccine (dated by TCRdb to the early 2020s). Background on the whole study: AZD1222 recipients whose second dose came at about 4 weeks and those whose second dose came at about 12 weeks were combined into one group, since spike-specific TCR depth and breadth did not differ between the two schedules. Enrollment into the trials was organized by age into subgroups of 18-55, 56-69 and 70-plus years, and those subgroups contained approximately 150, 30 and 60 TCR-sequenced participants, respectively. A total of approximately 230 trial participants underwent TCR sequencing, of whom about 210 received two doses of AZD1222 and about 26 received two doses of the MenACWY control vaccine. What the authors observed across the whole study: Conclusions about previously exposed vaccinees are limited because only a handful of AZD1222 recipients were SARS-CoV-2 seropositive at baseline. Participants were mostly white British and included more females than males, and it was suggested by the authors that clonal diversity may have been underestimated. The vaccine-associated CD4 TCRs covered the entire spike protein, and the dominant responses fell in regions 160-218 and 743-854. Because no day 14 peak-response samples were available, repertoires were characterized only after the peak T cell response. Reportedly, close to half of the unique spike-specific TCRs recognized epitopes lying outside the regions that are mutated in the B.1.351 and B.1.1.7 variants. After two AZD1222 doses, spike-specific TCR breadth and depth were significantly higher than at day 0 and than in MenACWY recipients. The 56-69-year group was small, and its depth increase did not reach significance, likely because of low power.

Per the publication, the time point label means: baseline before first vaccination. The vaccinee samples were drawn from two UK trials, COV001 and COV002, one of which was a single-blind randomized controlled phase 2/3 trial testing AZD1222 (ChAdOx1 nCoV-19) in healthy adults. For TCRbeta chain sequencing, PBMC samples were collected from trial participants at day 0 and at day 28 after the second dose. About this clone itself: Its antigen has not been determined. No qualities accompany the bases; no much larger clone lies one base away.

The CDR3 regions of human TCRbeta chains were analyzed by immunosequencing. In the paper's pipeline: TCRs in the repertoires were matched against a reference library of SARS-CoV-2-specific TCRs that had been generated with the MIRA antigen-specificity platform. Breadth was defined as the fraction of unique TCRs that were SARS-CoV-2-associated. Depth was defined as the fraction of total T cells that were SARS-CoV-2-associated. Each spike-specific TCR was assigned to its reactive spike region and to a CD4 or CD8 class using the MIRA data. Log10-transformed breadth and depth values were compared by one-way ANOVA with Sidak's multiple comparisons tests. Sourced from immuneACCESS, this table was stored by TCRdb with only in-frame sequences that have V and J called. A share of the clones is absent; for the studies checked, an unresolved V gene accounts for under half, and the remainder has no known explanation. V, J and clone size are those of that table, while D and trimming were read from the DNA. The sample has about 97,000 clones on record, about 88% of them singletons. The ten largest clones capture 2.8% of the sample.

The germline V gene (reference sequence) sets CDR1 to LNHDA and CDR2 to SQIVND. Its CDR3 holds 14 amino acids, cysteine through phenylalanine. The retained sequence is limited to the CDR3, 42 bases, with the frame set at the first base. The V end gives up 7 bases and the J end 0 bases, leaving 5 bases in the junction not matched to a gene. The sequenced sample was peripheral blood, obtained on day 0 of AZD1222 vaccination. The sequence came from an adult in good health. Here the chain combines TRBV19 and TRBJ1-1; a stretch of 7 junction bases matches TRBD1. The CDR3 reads CASKRDRMNTEAFF. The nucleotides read TGTGCCAGTAAACGGGACAGAATGAACACTGAAGCTTTCTTT. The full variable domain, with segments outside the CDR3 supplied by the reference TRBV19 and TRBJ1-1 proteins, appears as DGGITQSPKYLFRKEGQNVTLSCEQNLNHDAMYWYRQDPGQGLRLIYYSQIVNDFQKGDIAEGYSVSREKKESFPLTVTSAQKNPTAFYLCASKRDRMNTEAFFGQGTRLTVV.